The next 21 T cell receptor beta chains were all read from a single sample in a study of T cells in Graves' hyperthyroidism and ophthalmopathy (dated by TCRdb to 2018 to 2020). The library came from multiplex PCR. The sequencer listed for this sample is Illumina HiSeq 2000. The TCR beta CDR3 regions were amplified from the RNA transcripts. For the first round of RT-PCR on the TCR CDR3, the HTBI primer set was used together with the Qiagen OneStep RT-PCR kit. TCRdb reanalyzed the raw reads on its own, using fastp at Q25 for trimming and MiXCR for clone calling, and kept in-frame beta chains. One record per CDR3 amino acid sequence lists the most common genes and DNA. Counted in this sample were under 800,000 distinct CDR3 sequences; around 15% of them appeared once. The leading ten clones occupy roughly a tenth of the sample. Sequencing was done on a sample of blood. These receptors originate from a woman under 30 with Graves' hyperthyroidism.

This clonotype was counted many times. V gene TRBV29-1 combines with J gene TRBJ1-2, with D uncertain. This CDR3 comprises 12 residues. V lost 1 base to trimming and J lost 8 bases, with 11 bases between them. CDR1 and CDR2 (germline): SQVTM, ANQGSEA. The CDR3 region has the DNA TGCAGCGTTGAAGCTACCGACCGCGGCTACACCTTC. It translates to CSVEATDRGYTF.

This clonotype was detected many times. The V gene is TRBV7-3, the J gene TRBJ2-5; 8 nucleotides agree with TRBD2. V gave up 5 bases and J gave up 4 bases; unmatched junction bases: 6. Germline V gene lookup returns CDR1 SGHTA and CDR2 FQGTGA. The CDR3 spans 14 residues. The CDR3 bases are TGTGCCAGCAGCCCCAGCGGGAGAAGAGAGACCCAGTACTTC. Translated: CASSPSGRRETQYF.

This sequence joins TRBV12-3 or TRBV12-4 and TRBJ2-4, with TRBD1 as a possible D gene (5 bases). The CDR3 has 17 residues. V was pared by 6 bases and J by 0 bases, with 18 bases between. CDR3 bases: TGTGCCAGCAGAGGAAGGGGCGCCGTTGAAGCCAAAAACATTCAGTACTTC. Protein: CASRGRGAVEAKNIQYF.

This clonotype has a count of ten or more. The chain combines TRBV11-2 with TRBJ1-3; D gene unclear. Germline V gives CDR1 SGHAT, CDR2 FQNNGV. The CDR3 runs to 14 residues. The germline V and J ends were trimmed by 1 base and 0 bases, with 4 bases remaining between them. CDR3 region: CASSLVHSGNTIYF. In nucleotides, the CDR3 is TGTGCCAGCAGCTTAGTGCACTCTGGAAACACCATATATTTT.

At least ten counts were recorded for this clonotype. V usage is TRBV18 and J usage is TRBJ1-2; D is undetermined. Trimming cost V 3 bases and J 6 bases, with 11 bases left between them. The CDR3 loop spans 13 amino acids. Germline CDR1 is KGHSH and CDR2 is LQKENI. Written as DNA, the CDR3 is TGTGCCAGCTCACCGTGGGTTCGCGATGGCTACACCTTC. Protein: CASSPWVRDGYTF. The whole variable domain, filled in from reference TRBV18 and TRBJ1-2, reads NAGVMQNPRHLVRRRGQEARLRCSPMKGHSHVYWYRQLPEEGLKFMVYLQKENIIDESGMPKERFSAEFPKEGPSILRIQQVVRGDSAAYFCASSPWVRDGYTFGSGTRLTVV.

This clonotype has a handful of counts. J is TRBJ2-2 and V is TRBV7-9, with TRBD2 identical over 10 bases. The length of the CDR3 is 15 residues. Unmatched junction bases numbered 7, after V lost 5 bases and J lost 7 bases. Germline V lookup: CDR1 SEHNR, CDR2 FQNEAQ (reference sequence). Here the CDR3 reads CASSPGLADDGELFF. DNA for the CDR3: TGTGCCAGCAGCCCTGGACTAGCGGACGACGGGGAGCTGTTTTTT.

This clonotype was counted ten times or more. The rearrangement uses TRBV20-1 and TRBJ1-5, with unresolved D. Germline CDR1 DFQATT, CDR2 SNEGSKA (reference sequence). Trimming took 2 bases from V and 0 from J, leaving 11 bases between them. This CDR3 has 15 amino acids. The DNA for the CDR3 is TGCAGTGCTAGAAAAAGTCAGGATAGCAATCAGCCCCAGCATTTT. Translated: CSARKSQDSNQPQHF.

CDR3 region: CASSQDFWLWGAGEETQYF. The DNA for the CDR3 is TGTGCCAGCAGCCAAGATTTCTGGTTATGGGGGGCCGGGGAAGAGACCCAGTACTTC. The genes are TRBV3-1 and TRBJ2-5; the D call may be TRBD1 or TRBD2 (6 bases each). The V end lost 0 bases, the J end lost 3 bases, and 23 bases lay between the germline ends. The CDR3 totals 19 residues. Looked up from germline, CDR1 is LGHDT and CDR2 is YNNKEL (reference sequence).

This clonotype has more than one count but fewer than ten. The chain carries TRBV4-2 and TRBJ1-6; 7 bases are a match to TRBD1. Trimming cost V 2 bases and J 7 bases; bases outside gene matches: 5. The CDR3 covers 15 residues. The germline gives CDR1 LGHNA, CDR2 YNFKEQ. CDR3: CASSQTDRDNSPLHF. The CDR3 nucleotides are TGTGCCAGCAGCCAAACCGACAGGGACAATTCACCCCTCCACTTT.

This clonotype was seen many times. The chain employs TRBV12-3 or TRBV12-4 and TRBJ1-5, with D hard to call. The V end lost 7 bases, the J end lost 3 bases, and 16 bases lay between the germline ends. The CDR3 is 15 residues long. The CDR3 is CASTKFGLANQPQHF. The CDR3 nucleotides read TGTGCCAGCACTAAATTTGGACTCGCCAATCAGCCCCAGCATTTT.

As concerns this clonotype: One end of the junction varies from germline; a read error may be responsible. The DNA for the CDR3 is TGTGTCAGCAGCCCAGACAGGGGAGGGTCTTCTGGGGCCAACGTCCTGACTTTC. Translating it yields CVSSPDRGGSSGANVLTF. This rearrangement joins TRBV7-9 to TRBJ2-6; possibly TRBD1 for D (8 bases). The CDR3 is 18 residues long. The germline CDR1 and CDR2 sequences are SEHNR and FQNEAQ (reference sequence).

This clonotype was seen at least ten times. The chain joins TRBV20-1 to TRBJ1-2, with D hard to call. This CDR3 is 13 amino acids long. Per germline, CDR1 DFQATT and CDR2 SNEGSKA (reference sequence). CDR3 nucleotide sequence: TGCAGCGTAGTTTCACCCGCGGGCTATGGCTACACCTTC. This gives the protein CSVVSPAGYGYTF.

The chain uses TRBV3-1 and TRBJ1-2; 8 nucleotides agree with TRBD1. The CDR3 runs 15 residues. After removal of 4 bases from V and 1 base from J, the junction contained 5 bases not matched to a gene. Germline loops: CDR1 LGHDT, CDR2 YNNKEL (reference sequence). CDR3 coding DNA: TGTGCCAGCAGCCTTTCAGGGGGCATTAACTATGGCTACACCTTC. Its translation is CASSLSGGINYGYTF.

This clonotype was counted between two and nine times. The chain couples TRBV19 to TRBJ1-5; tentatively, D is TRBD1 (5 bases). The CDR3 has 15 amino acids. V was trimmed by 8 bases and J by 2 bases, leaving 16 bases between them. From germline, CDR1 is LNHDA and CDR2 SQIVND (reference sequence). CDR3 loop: CASQPGTRGNQPQHF. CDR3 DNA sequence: TGTGCCAGTCAACCCGGGACCCGGGGCAATCAGCCCCAGCATTTT.

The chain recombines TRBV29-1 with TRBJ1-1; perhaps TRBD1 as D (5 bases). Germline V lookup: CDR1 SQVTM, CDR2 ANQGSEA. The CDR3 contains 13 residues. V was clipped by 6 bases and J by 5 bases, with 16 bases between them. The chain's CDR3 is CSVWGMGQTEAFF. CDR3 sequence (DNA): TGCAGCGTGTGGGGGATGGGGCAGACTGAAGCTTTCTTT. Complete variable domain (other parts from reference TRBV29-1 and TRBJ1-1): SAVISQKPSRDICQRGTSLTIQCQVDSQVTMMFWYRQQPGQSLTLIATANQGSEATYESGFVIDKFPISRPNLTFSTLTVSNMSPEDSSIYLCSVWGMGQTEAFFGQGTRLTVV.

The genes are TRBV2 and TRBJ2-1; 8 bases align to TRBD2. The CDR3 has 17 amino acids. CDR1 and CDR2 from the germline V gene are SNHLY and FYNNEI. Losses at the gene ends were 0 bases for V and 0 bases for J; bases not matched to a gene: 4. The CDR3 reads CASSEALAGVSYNEQFF. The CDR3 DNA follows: TGTGCCAGCAGTGAAGCCCTAGCGGGCGTCTCCTACAATGAGCAGTTCTTC.

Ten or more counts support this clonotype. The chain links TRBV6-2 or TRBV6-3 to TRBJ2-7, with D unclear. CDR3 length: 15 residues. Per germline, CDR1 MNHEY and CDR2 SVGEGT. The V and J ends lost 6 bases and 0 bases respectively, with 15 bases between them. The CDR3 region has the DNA TGTGCCAGCAGAGAGACAAGCCTTGCCTCCTACGAGCAGTACTTC. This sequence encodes CASRETSLASYEQYF.

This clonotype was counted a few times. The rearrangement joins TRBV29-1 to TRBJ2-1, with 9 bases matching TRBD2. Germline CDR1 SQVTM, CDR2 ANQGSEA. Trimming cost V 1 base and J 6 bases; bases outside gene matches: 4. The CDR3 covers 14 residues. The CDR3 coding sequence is TGCAGCGTTGAAGGGGGAGCGGGAGGCAATGAGCAGTTCTTC. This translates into CSVEGGAGGNEQFF.

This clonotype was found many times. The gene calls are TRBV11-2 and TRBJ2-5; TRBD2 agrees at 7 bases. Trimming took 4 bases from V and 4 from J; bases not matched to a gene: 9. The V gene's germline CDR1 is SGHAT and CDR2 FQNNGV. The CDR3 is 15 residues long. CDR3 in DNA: TGTGCCAGCAGCTCAGCGGGAAGTCAGGGAGAGACCCAGTACTTC. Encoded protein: CASSSAGSQGETQYF. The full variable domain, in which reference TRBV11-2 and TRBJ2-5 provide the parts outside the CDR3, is EAGVAQSPRYKIIEKRQSVAFWCNPISGHATLYWYQQILGQGPKLLIQFQNNGVVDDSQLPKDRFSAERLKGVDSTLKIQPAKLEDSAVYLCASSSAGSQGETQYFGPGTRLLVL.

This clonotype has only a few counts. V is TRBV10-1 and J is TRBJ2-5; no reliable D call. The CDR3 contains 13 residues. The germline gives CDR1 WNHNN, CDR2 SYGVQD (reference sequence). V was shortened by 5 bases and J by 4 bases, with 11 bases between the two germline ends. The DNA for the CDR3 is TGCGCCAGCAGTCTAACGGTGGGAGAGACCCAGTACTTC. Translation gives CASSLTVGETQYF.

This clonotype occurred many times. CDR3 residues: CASWGKDGYTF. In DNA, the CDR3 is TGTGCCAGCTGGGGGAAGGATGGCTACACCTTC. The chain combines TRBV2 with TRBJ1-2; maybe TRBD1 (5 bases). With 8 bases removed from V and 6 bases from J, the gap between germline ends came to 10 bases. CDR1 is SNHLY and CDR2 is FYNNEI in the germline V gene. CDR3 size: 11 residues.